This T cell receptor (beta chain) stems from a study of blood T cell repertoires in COVID-19. Study information: From T cells, B-cell-depleted T cells, or PBMCs came the material, which was cDNA or gDNA.

Study processing details: Scientists estimated how many nucleated cells there were by amplifying reference gene primers. Using immunoSEQ multiplex PCR, the repertoire was profiled, and TCRdb retains in-frame clones only, with some absent. That table furnishes V, J and clone size, whereas the DNA furnished D and trimming. Seen here are roughly 380,000 clones, roughly 90% observed once, and the top ten hold 0.85% to 1.3%. The ends were cut back, 1 base at V and 7 bases at J, with 10 bases in the middle. The CDR3 covers 13 residues. This receptor was taken from a woman aged 25-40 years who had been exposed to COVID-19. Sequenced sample: PBMCs or T cells enriched from blood (not recorded which). J is TRBJ1-2 and V is TRBV12-3 or TRBV12-4, with D perhaps matching TRBD1 (5 bases). The CDR3 here is CASSLVRQGGYTF. CDR3 nucleotides: TGTGCCAGCAGTTTAGTCAGGCAGGGTGGCTACACCTTC.